These T cell receptor beta chains were read from a single sample in a study of T cells expressing NK-cell markers. TCRdb reprocessed the 5' RACE reads, keeping one entry per CDR3 protein, no DNA. The clone table shows some 140,000 distinct CDR3 sequences, with the ten largest holding around 35%. The material sequenced was blood T cells: a sorted CD56 or NKG2C T cell subset, CD4+ or CD8+ T cells, or bulk PBMC T cells (not recorded which). The receptors come from a woman in her forties or fifties in good health. The CDR3 runs from the conserved cysteine through the conserved F or W. Fields, in order: J gene, V gene, CDR3 protein.

j_gene: TRBJ2-3
v_gene: TRBV5-4
CDR3aa: CASSWRGDTQYF

j_gene: TRBJ1-1
v_gene: TRBV27
CDR3aa: CASSFQANTEAFF

j_gene: TRBJ1-6
v_gene: TRBV7-3
CDR3aa: CASSLIGGPLHF

j_gene: TRBJ2-3
v_gene: TRBV20-1
CDR3aa: CSARDPYGGGSPTDTQYF

j_gene: TRBJ2-5
v_gene: TRBV14
CDR3aa: CASSQLNLAGTQETQYF

j_gene: TRBJ2-3
v_gene: TRBV7-9
CDR3aa: CASSLVGSAGGTDTQYF

j_gene: TRBJ2-7
v_gene: TRBV7-9
CDR3aa: CASSETGGSSYEQYF

j_gene: TRBJ1-4
v_gene: TRBV29-1
CDR3aa: CSVLPGAGEKLFF

j_gene: TRBJ2-7
v_gene: TRBV15
CDR3aa: CATSRETPWEQYF

j_gene: TRBJ2-1
v_gene: TRBV9
CDR3aa: CASSVSLNNEQFF

j_gene: TRBJ2-3
v_gene: TRBV2
CDR3aa: CASRAGQGATDTQYF

j_gene: TRBJ2-7
v_gene: TRBV20-1
CDR3aa: CSAERAGNPYEQYF

j_gene: TRBJ2-4
v_gene: TRBV4-2
CDR3aa: CASSQEARGTFGKNIQYF

j_gene: TRBJ2-7
v_gene: TRBV29-1
CDR3aa: CSVVSDWGYEQYF

j_gene: TRBJ1-1
v_gene: TRBV7-9
CDR3aa: CASSLYGGRGNTEAFF

j_gene: TRBJ2-7
v_gene: TRBV5-1
CDR3aa: CASSLAQTGEEQYF

j_gene: TRBJ2-1
v_gene: TRBV7-8
CDR3aa: CASTNLRGEGPFGEQFF

j_gene: TRBJ2-1
v_gene: TRBV7-3
CDR3aa: CASSLKAGDYNEQFF

j_gene: TRBJ2-1
v_gene: TRBV11-3
CDR3aa: CASSLDLVNEQFF

j_gene: TRBJ2-7
v_gene: TRBV27
CDR3aa: CASSTPGSTYEQYF

j_gene: TRBJ1-6
v_gene: TRBV6-5
CDR3aa: CASSYSSDSANNLHF

j_gene: TRBJ2-7
v_gene: TRBV12-5
CDR3aa: CASGGPDGNPYEQYF

j_gene: TRBJ2-7
v_gene: TRBV4-1
CDR3aa: CASSPTGVSYEQYF

j_gene: TRBJ2-7
v_gene: TRBV3-1
CDR3aa: CATRTSGTYEQYF

j_gene: TRBJ2-3
v_gene: TRBV20-1
CDR3aa: CSARDLERDGWDTQYF

j_gene: TRBJ2-2
v_gene: TRBV24-1
CDR3aa: CATSDLMAPGELFF

j_gene: TRBJ1-1
v_gene: TRBV10-3
CDR3aa: CAISVGGGTEAFF